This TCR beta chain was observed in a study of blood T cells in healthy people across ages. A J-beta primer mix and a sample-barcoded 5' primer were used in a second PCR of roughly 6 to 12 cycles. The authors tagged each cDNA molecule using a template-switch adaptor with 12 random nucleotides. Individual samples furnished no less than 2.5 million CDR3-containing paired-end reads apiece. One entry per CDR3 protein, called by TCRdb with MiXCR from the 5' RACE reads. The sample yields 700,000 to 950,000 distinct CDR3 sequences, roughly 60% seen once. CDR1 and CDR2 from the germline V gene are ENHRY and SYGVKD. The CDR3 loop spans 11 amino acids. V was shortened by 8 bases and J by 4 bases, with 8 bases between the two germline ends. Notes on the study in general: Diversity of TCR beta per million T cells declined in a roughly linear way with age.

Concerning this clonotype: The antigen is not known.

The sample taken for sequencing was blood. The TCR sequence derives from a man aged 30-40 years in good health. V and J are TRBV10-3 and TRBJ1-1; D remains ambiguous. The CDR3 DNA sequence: TGTGCCATCCGGGGAAGCACTGAAGCTTTCTTT. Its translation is CAIRGSTEAFF.